This TCR beta chain was recovered during a study of cytotoxic CD8 clonotypes in ibrutinib-treated CLL. The method was immunoSEQ multiplex PCR; TCRdb's version includes in-frame clones alone and lacks a portion of them. The table shows about 130,000 clones, with about 79% occurring only once. In this sample, this clone turned up a few times. Germline V gene data show CDR1 as SEHNR and CDR2 as FQNEAQ (reference sequence). The CDR3 is 13 residues long. V lost 5 bases and J lost 4, with 11 bases in between. This sequence joins TRBV7-9 and TRBJ1-2; D perhaps matches TRBD1 (5 bases). The sample was PBMCs, taken after 12 months of ibrutinib treatment. This TCR derives from a human donor with chronic lymphocytic leukemia. The CDR3 region has the DNA TGTGCCAGCAGCCCGGACACGGCCTATGGCTACACCTTC. It is translated as CASSPDTAYGYTF.